This TCR beta chain was recorded in a study of shared clonotypes between healthy human individuals. Findings of the study overall: Around 4.9% of naive CD4 clonotypes were shared across a few donors.

On this clone: The antigen remains unidentified.

The V gene lost 3 bases and the J gene lost 6 bases, with 11 bases spanning the gap. This CDR3 region has 13 residues. Germline CDR1 is MNHEY and CDR2 is SMNVEV (reference sequence). TCRdb keeps only in-frame clones here, not all; method: immunoSEQ multiplex PCR. The profile shows approximately 2,300,000 clones, around 92% of them singletons. Sequenced sample: naive CD4+ T cells from PBMCs. The subset is: CD45RA+ positively selected. This sequence was found in a man aged 18 to 29 in good health. Some clones in this sample may be carry-over from other donors' samples. The chain joins TRBV27 to TRBJ1-1; D uncertain. CDR3 sequence (DNA): TGTGCCAGCAGTTTTGTGGGTGGCGCTGAAGCTTTCTTT. Amino acids: CASSFVGGAEAFF.